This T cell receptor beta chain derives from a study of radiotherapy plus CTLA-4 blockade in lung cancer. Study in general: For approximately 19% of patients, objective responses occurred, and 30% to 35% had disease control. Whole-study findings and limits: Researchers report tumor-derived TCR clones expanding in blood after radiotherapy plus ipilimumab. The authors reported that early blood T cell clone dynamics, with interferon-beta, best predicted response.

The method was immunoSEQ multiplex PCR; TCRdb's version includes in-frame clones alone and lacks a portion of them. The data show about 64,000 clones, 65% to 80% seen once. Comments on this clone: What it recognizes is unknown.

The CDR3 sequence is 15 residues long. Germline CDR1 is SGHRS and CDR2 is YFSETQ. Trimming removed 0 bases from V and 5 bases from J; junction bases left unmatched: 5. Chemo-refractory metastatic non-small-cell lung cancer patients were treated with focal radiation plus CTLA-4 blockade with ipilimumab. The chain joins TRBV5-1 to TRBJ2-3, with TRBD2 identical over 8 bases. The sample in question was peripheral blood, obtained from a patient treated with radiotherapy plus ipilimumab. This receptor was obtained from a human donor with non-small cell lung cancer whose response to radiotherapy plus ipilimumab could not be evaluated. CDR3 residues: CASSLEAGEVDTQYF. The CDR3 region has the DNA TGCGCCAGCAGCTTGGAAGCGGGGGAGGTAGATACGCAGTATTTT. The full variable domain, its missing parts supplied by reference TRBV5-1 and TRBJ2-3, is KAGVTQTPRYLIKTRGQQVTLSCSPISGHRSVSWYQQTPGQGLQFLFEYFSETQRNKGNFPGRFSGRQFSNSRSEMNVSTLELGDSALYLCASSLEAGEVDTQYFGPGTRLTVL.